This TCR beta chain was retrieved from a study of blood T cell repertoires in COVID-19. Study context: The samples span acute and convalescent COVID-19 from the United States, Italy and Spain. T cells, B-cell-depleted T cells, or PBMCs supplied cDNA or gDNA.

As handled by the study authors: Estimates of nucleated cell counts were drawn from the amplification of reference gene primers. Generated by immunoSEQ multiplex PCR, the TCRdb table keeps only in-frame clones and is missing some. Clonal size and the V and J genes are those of that table, whereas D and trimming came from the DNA. The sample carries fewer than 80,000 clones, 75% to 95% recorded once. This CDR3 is built from 17 residues. V was pared by 5 bases and J by 7 bases, with 18 bases of the junction left unmatched. CDR1 and CDR2 from the germline V gene are SGHVS and FNYEAQ. This receptor was obtained from a human donor in a cohort sampled during active COVID-19. The sequenced sample was peripheral blood. The J gene is TRBJ2-5, the V gene TRBV7-6, with 8 bases matching TRBD1. The DNA of the CDR3 is TGTGCCAGCAGCCTTAGCAGGGGGCCCCTGGGTATTGGGACCCAGTACTTC. It specifies CASSLSRGPLGIGTQYF.